Listed below are T cell receptor beta chains from one sample, sequenced in a study of control samples from healthy donors and cancer patients. Some clones are missing from TCRdb's copy, which holds only in-frame ones; the method was immunoSEQ multiplex PCR. This table holds 140,000 to 150,000 clones, under 90% found once. The material sequenced was blood. The receptors shown here come from a man aged 25-45 years in good health. Each CDR3 is given with its conserved first and last residue. A D gene is named only where the DNA matches it firmly. Some rows have no size entry. The others give once, few or many, or a class for an expanded clone.

j_call: TRBJ2-1
clone_size: once
v_call: TRBV11-3
d_call: -
cdr3_nt: TGTGCCAGCAGCTTAGTTCCGGGGCTAGTTTACAATGAGCAGTTCTTC
cdr3_aa: CASSLVPGLVYNEQFF

j_call: TRBJ1-2
clone_size: -
v_call: TRBV4-3
d_call: -
cdr3_nt: TGCGCCAGCAGCCAAGAAGTTTTTTGGTTCGGTTCTAACTATGGCTACACCTTC
cdr3_aa: CASSQEVFWFGSNYGYTF

j_call: TRBJ2-7
clone_size: -
v_call: TRBV27
d_call: -
cdr3_nt: TGTGCCAGCAGTTCCCCGGGGCTCTCCTACGAGCAGTACTTC
cdr3_aa: CASSSPGLSYEQYF

j_call: TRBJ2-1
clone_size: few
v_call: TRBV5-1
d_call: -
cdr3_nt: TGCGCCAGCAGCTTGGGACTTGGGGGGTACAATGAGCAGTTCTTC
cdr3_aa: CASSLGLGGYNEQFF

j_call: TRBJ1-1
clone_size: -
v_call: TRBV24-1
d_call: -
cdr3_nt: TGTGCCACCAGTCCGAACGGACTGCAGAACACTGAAGCTTTCTTT
cdr3_aa: CATSPNGLQNTEAFF

j_call: TRBJ1-6
clone_size: -
v_call: TRBV27
d_call: -
cdr3_nt: TGTGCCAGCAGTTCCTCTTATAATTCACCCCTCCACTTT
cdr3_aa: CASSSSYNSPLHF

j_call: TRBJ1-5
clone_size: -
v_call: TRBV19
d_call: -
cdr3_nt: TGTGCCAGTAATCAGGGGCCAGGATTTAGCAATCAGCCCCAGCATTTT
cdr3_aa: CASNQGPGFSNQPQHF

j_call: TRBJ2-1
clone_size: -
v_call: TRBV30
d_call: TRBD2
cdr3_nt: TGTGCCTGGAGTGTTGAGGGGAGGGGATCCTACAATGAGCAGTTCTTC
cdr3_aa: CAWSVEGRGSYNEQFF

j_call: TRBJ1-4
clone_size: -
v_call: TRBV11-3
d_call: -
cdr3_nt: TGTGCCAGCAGCCCTAGGGGGGGGGCTAATGAAAAACTGTTTTTT
cdr3_aa: CASSPRGGANEKLFF

j_call: TRBJ2-5
clone_size: once
v_call: TRBV5-1
d_call: -
cdr3_nt: TGCGCCAGCAGCTTGAACAGCCAAGAGACCCAGTACTTC
cdr3_aa: CASSLNSQETQYF

j_call: TRBJ2-2
clone_size: -
v_call: TRBV5-6
d_call: TRBD2
cdr3_nt: TGTGCCAGCAGCGGTAGCCCCAGCGGGGGCCTCGCGAACACCGGGGAGCTGTTTTTT
cdr3_aa: CASSGSPSGGLANTGELFF

j_call: TRBJ2-1
clone_size: -
v_call: TRBV5-6
d_call: -
cdr3_nt: TGTGCCAGCAGCTTGCCGTCCTACAATGAGCAGTTCTTC
cdr3_aa: CASSLPSYNEQFF

j_call: TRBJ2-1
clone_size: few
v_call: TRBV10-2
d_call: TRBD2
cdr3_nt: TGCGCCAGCAGTGGGACTAGCGGGAGGAGGGCCTACAATGAGCAGTTCTTC
cdr3_aa: CASSGTSGRRAYNEQFF

j_call: TRBJ2-4
clone_size: once
v_call: TRBV10-1
d_call: -
cdr3_nt: TGCGCCAGCAGCGCCCCCGAAGCCAAAAACATTCAGTACTTC
cdr3_aa: CASSAPEAKNIQYF

j_call: TRBJ1-5
clone_size: -
v_call: TRBV6-6
d_call: -
cdr3_nt: TGTGCCAGCATTCCTCAGGGTTTCAATCAGCCCCAGCATTTT
cdr3_aa: CASIPQGFNQPQHF

j_call: TRBJ2-3
clone_size: -
v_call: TRBV11-3
d_call: TRBD2
cdr3_nt: TGTGCCAGCAGCCCCGGGACTAGTGTGCTGGATACGCAGTATTTT
cdr3_aa: CASSPGTSVLDTQYF

j_call: TRBJ2-6
clone_size: -
v_call: TRBV7-3
d_call: -
cdr3_nt: TGTGCCAGCAGCCCAACCCCTGGCGTGGGCTCTGGGGCCAACGTCCTGACTTTC
cdr3_aa: CASSPTPGVGSGANVLTF

j_call: TRBJ1-2
clone_size: -
v_call: TRBV10-3
d_call: TRBD1
cdr3_nt: TGTGCCACCCGGGGACAGGGGGCTTTGGGCTACACCTTC
cdr3_aa: CATRGQGALGYTF

j_call: TRBJ1-1
clone_size: -
v_call: TRBV4-2
d_call: -
cdr3_nt: TGTGCCAGCAGCCAAGGCCCTGGGGGGTTTAGCACTGAAGCTTTCTTT
cdr3_aa: CASSQGPGGFSTEAFF

j_call: TRBJ1-3
clone_size: -
v_call: TRBV11-2
d_call: -
cdr3_nt: TGTGCCAGCAGCTTAGTGGCCAACCTGCTGTCTGGAAACACCATATATTTT
cdr3_aa: CASSLVANLLSGNTIYF

j_call: TRBJ1-1
clone_size: -
v_call: TRBV6-5
d_call: -
cdr3_nt: TGTGCCAGCAGTTACTCGGGGCGGCGGAACACTGAAGCTTTCTTT
cdr3_aa: CASSYSGRRNTEAFF

j_call: TRBJ1-1
clone_size: -
v_call: TRBV19
d_call: -
cdr3_nt: TGTGCCAGTAGTCACGCCGGGAAGAACACTGAAGCTTTCTTT
cdr3_aa: CASSHAGKNTEAFF

j_call: TRBJ2-3
clone_size: -
v_call: TRBV5-5
d_call: -
cdr3_nt: TGTGCCAGCAGCTTTTTGGAGACAAGTGCAGATACGCAGTATTTT
cdr3_aa: CASSFLETSADTQYF

j_call: TRBJ1-2
clone_size: -
v_call: TRBV7-9
d_call: -
cdr3_nt: TGTGCCAGCAGCGGTGGGGCATTTAACTATGGCTACACCTTC
cdr3_aa: CASSGGAFNYGYTF

j_call: TRBJ2-7
clone_size: few
v_call: TRBV25-1
d_call: -
cdr3_nt: TGTGCCAGCAGTGAATCCCATAGTCGACAGGAGCAGTACTTC
cdr3_aa: CASSESHSRQEQYF

j_call: TRBJ2-5
clone_size: -
v_call: TRBV5-1
d_call: TRBD1
cdr3_nt: TGCGCCAGCAGTTCCCTCCCTAGGGGGCCGGGAGAGACCCAGTACTTC
cdr3_aa: CASSSLPRGPGETQYF

j_call: TRBJ2-3
clone_size: -
v_call: TRBV6-6
d_call: TRBD2
cdr3_nt: TGTGCCAGCAGTCGAAGCGGGAGGGCCCGCACAGATACGCAGTATTTT
cdr3_aa: CASSRSGRARTDTQYF

j_call: TRBJ2-6
clone_size: -
v_call: TRBV19
d_call: TRBD2
cdr3_nt: TGTGCCAGTAGTACCCCACAGACCGGGACTAGGGCTCCTGGGGCCAACGTCCTGACTTTC
cdr3_aa: CASSTPQTGTRAPGANVLTF

j_call: TRBJ2-7
clone_size: few
v_call: TRBV5-6
d_call: TRBD2
cdr3_nt: TGTGCCAGCAGCTTGGAGCCTAGCGGGAGTAACTACGAGCAGTACTTC
cdr3_aa: CASSLEPSGSNYEQYF

j_call: TRBJ1-4
clone_size: -
v_call: TRBV27
d_call: -
cdr3_nt: TGTGCCAGCAGTAGGTGGGGGCAGGGAGATGAAAAACTGTTTTTT
cdr3_aa: CASSRWGQGDEKLFF

j_call: TRBJ1-2
clone_size: -
v_call: TRBV11-2
d_call: TRBD1
cdr3_nt: TGTGCCAGCGAGAGTGGGACAGGGAGCGGCTACACCTTC
cdr3_aa: CASESGTGSGYTF

j_call: TRBJ2-7
clone_size: few
v_call: TRBV7-6
d_call: -
cdr3_nt: TGTGCCAGCAGCTTAGAATTGGCTCACATGGCCTACGAGCAGTACTTC
cdr3_aa: CASSLELAHMAYEQYF

j_call: TRBJ1-3
clone_size: -
v_call: TRBV6-5
d_call: -
cdr3_nt: TGTGCCAGCAGTTACTCGGGGTCTTCTGGAAACACCATATATTTT
cdr3_aa: CASSYSGSSGNTIYF

j_call: TRBJ1-1
clone_size: -
v_call: TRBV12-5
d_call: -
cdr3_nt: TGTGCTAGTGGTTTGGAGGGCACTGAAGCTTTCTTT
cdr3_aa: CASGLEGTEAFF

j_call: TRBJ2-5
clone_size: -
v_call: TRBV19
d_call: -
cdr3_nt: TGTGCCAGTAGTGTGGACAGAACGGTCCAAGAGACCCAGTACTTC
cdr3_aa: CASSVDRTVQETQYF

j_call: TRBJ2-7
clone_size: -
v_call: TRBV9
d_call: -
cdr3_nt: TGTGCCAGCAGCGCCGACCCTACTGCCTACGAGCAGTACTTC
cdr3_aa: CASSADPTAYEQYF

j_call: TRBJ1-6
clone_size: -
v_call: TRBV7-6
d_call: TRBD1
cdr3_nt: TGTGCCAGCAGCCCAAACCCCGGGACAGCTACTAATTCACCCCTCCACTTT
cdr3_aa: CASSPNPGTATNSPLHF

j_call: TRBJ2-7
clone_size: -
v_call: TRBV7-3
d_call: TRBD1
cdr3_nt: TGTGCCAGCAGCGGTAGCCGGGACAGGGGACCCTACGAGCAGTACTTC
cdr3_aa: CASSGSRDRGPYEQYF

j_call: TRBJ1-4
clone_size: -
v_call: TRBV30
d_call: -
cdr3_nt: TGTGCCTGGAGACGACAGGCGAAAGGTAGACTGTTTTTT
cdr3_aa: CAWRRQAKGRLFF

j_call: TRBJ2-7
clone_size: -
v_call: TRBV2
d_call: TRBD1
cdr3_nt: TGTGCCAGCACCTATGACAGGGTTAACGAGCAGTACTTC
cdr3_aa: CASTYDRVNEQYF

j_call: TRBJ2-2
clone_size: -
v_call: TRBV5-1
d_call: TRBD1
cdr3_nt: TGCGCCAGCAGTGGACAGGACACCGGGGAGCTGTTTTTT
cdr3_aa: CASSGQDTGELFF

j_call: TRBJ2-3
clone_size: -
v_call: TRBV5-1
d_call: -
cdr3_nt: TGCGCCAGCAGCTTGTCTAGGAGTCCCGATACGCAGTATTTT
cdr3_aa: CASSLSRSPDTQYF

j_call: TRBJ2-7
clone_size: -
v_call: TRBV19
d_call: TRBD1
cdr3_nt: TGTGCCAGTAGTTCGACAGGGGGCCTTAGTACGGAGCAGTACTTC
cdr3_aa: CASSSTGGLSTEQYF

j_call: TRBJ2-5
clone_size: once
v_call: TRBV4-1
d_call: TRBD2
cdr3_nt: TGCGCCAGCAGCCAAGATAGGCTAGCGGGTTCTCAAGAGACCCAGTACTTC
cdr3_aa: CASSQDRLAGSQETQYF

j_call: TRBJ2-1
clone_size: -
v_call: TRBV21-1
d_call: -
cdr3_nt: TGTGCCAGCAGCACTCGGCGTCCGTTTTGCGAGCAGTTCTTC
cdr3_aa: CASSTRRPFCEQFF

j_call: TRBJ2-7
clone_size: once
v_call: TRBV4-1
d_call: TRBD2
cdr3_nt: TGCGCCAGCAGCCAAGGCCGAGGACTAGCGGGAGGGACCCTTGGGGACGAGCAGTACTTC
cdr3_aa: CASSQGRGLAGGTLGDEQYF

j_call: TRBJ2-3
clone_size: -
v_call: TRBV6-2/TRBV6-3
d_call: -
cdr3_nt: TGTGCCAGCAGTTTAGGGGCAGATACGCAGTATTTT
cdr3_aa: CASSLGADTQYF

j_call: TRBJ1-1
clone_size: -
v_call: TRBV4-1
d_call: TRBD1
cdr3_nt: TGCGCCAGCAGCCAAGGACAGGGAGGGTTGAACACTGAAGCTTTCTTT
cdr3_aa: CASSQGQGGLNTEAFF

j_call: TRBJ2-7
clone_size: -
v_call: TRBV6-5
d_call: -
cdr3_nt: TGTGCCAGCAATAAACCGGGACGGTCCTACGAGCAGTACTTC
cdr3_aa: CASNKPGRSYEQYF

j_call: TRBJ1-5
clone_size: -
v_call: TRBV10-3
d_call: TRBD1
cdr3_nt: TGTGCCATCAGTGAGTCGGGGACAGGGTCTCAGCCCCAGCATTTT
cdr3_aa: CAISESGTGSQPQHF

j_call: TRBJ1-2
clone_size: -
v_call: TRBV19
d_call: -
cdr3_nt: TGTGCCAGTAGTATAGTCGGGACTAACTATGGCTACACCTTC
cdr3_aa: CASSIVGTNYGYTF

j_call: TRBJ1-2
clone_size: -
v_call: TRBV30
d_call: TRBD1
cdr3_nt: TGTGCCTGGAGCCCCAGGGGACAGGGAGACTATGGCTACACCTTC
cdr3_aa: CAWSPRGQGDYGYTF

j_call: TRBJ1-6
clone_size: -
v_call: TRBV10-1
d_call: TRBD1
cdr3_nt: TGCGCCAGTCACCCTGCCGGACAGGGGGCTTATAATTATAATTCACCCCTCCACTTT
cdr3_aa: CASHPAGQGAYNYNSPLHF

j_call: TRBJ2-4
clone_size: -
v_call: TRBV4-3
d_call: -
cdr3_nt: TGCGCCAGCAGCCCCCTCCCTTCAGCCAAAAACATTCAGTACTTC
cdr3_aa: CASSPLPSAKNIQYF

j_call: TRBJ2-2
clone_size: once
v_call: TRBV6-2/TRBV6-3
d_call: -
cdr3_nt: TGTGCCAGCAGCACCTCACTATTGAACACCGGGGAGCTGTTTTTT
cdr3_aa: CASSTSLLNTGELFF

j_call: TRBJ2-7
clone_size: -
v_call: TRBV27
d_call: TRBD2
cdr3_nt: TGTGCCAGCAGTCCCCTAGCGGGAGGGCCCTACGAGCAGTACTTC
cdr3_aa: CASSPLAGGPYEQYF

j_call: TRBJ2-1
clone_size: -
v_call: TRBV4-1
d_call: -
cdr3_nt: TGCGCCAGCAGCCAAGATTCCCGGCAGGGTGAGAACAATGAGCAGTTCTTC
cdr3_aa: CASSQDSRQGENNEQFF

j_call: TRBJ2-3
clone_size: -
v_call: TRBV6-2/TRBV6-3
d_call: -
cdr3_nt: TGTGCCAGCAGTTACTCGAGCGCAGATACGCAGTATTTT
cdr3_aa: CASSYSSADTQYF

j_call: TRBJ2-1
clone_size: -
v_call: TRBV27
d_call: TRBD1
cdr3_nt: TGTGCCAGCAGTTTATCGCCTAGATCGGTAGGGACAGACTACAATGAGCAGTTCTTC
cdr3_aa: CASSLSPRSVGTDYNEQFF

j_call: TRBJ1-2
clone_size: -
v_call: TRBV27
d_call: -
cdr3_nt: TGTGCCAGCAGTTCCCTAGGACAGCTACTCTATGGCTACACCTTC
cdr3_aa: CASSSLGQLLYGYTF